One and the same sample provided the 25 T cell receptor gamma chains below, sequenced in a study of gamma-delta T cells after stem cell transplantation. TCRdb reran clone calling via CATT on the RT-PCR reads. The sample includes fewer than 1,500 gamma-chain clones, under 3.5% of them seen just once. The sequencing input was gamma-delta T cells. The receptors stem from a human donor. It is not recorded whose cells these are; they may come from a transplant donor.

This clone is judged medium-sized. The CDR3 region has the DNA TGTGCCACCTGGGATGACTGGGGTGGTTATTATAAGAAACTCTTT. Its translation: CATWDDWGGYYKKLF. The chain joins TRGV4 to TRGJ1 or TRGJ2. Unmatched junction bases numbered 10, after V lost 2 bases and J lost 3 bases. The CDR3 has 15 amino acids. CDR1 and CDR2 from the germline V gene are EGSTGY and YDSYTSSV.

By its share, this clone is medium-sized. This chain links TRGV9 with TRGJ1 or TRGJ2. Germline loops: CDR1 GITISATS, CDR2 ISYDGTV (reference sequence). Trimming cost V 2 bases and J 8 bases; bases outside gene matches: 3. The CDR3 length is 11 residues. The CDR3 sequence: CALWEENKKLF. CDR3 DNA sequence: TGTGCCTTGTGGGAGGAGAATAAGAAACTCTTT.

By frequency in the sample, this clone is large. The gene calls are TRGV8 and TRGJ1 or TRGJ2. The J segment lost 8 bases and the V segment lost 0 bases, leaving 1 base of the junction unmatched. CDR1 and CDR2 (germline): VENAVY, YDSYNSRV. This CDR3 region has 11 residues. CDR3 bases: TGTGCCACCTGGGATAGGCATAAGAAACTCTTT. This codes for CATWDRHKKLF.

As concerns this clone: The amino acid sequence in TCRdb belongs to a much larger clone and departs from this DNA's translation at residue 7, likely a sequencing read error; the sequence shown is translated from the DNA. This rearrangement joins TRGV9 to TRGJP. V shed 2 bases and J 2 bases; nucleotides not matched to a gene: 3. Germline loops: CDR1 GITISATS, CDR2 ISYDGTV (reference sequence). This CDR3 comprises 17 residues. CDR3 coding DNA: TGTGCCTTGTGGGAGGCCTGGCAAGAGTTGGGCAAAAAAATCAAGGTATTT. It translates to CALWEAWQELGKKIKVF.

This clone appeared a single time. This may come from a read error, since a much larger clone is one base off. The chain employs TRGV9 and TRGJ1 or TRGJ2. From germline, CDR1 is GITISATS and CDR2 ISYDGTV (reference sequence). The length of the CDR3 is 11 residues. The CDR3 loop is CALWEARRGVF. The CDR3 bases are TGTGCCCTGTGGGAGGCCAGGAGAGGGGTCTTT.

With respect to this clone: This clone may be a read error of a much larger clone one base away. Distinct nucleotide sequences in the sample also encode this CDR3. The chain uses TRGV9 and TRGJP. Germline CDR1 reads GITISATS; CDR2 reads ISYDGTV (reference sequence). V gave up 1 base and J gave up 5 bases; unmatched junction bases: 2. The CDR3 loop spans 16 amino acids. The CDR3 DNA follows: TGTGCCTTGTGGGAGGTAAAAGAGTTGGGCAAAAAAATCAAGGTATTT. Translated: CALWEVKELGKKIKVF.

Relative to its sample, this clone is medium-sized. The rearrangement uses TRGV2 and TRGJ1 or TRGJ2. The CDR3 totals 16 residues. V lost 1 base to trimming and J lost 9 bases; unmatched junction nucleotides: 18. Per the germline V gene, CDR1 is EGSNGY and CDR2 is YDSYNSKV. In DNA form, the CDR3 reads TGTGCCACCTGGGACGGCCTTTCTTTGGTGGTCTCTAAGAAACTCTTT. Protein: CATWDGLSLVVSKKLF.

Notes on this clone: A much larger clone lies one base from this, so it may be a read error. V gene TRGV9 combines with J gene TRGJ1 or TRGJ2. CDR1 is GITISATS and CDR2 is ISYDGTV in the germline V gene (reference sequence). CDR3 length: 11 amino acids. CDR3 bases: TGTGCCTTGTGGAAGGTCAATAAGAAACTCTTT. Its protein product is CALWKVNKKLF.

This clone was observed a handful of times. It is likely a read error: a sequence one base away is far more abundant. The gene calls are TRGV9 and TRGJ1 or TRGJ2. The junction had 7 bases not matched to a gene; V was cut back by 0 bases and J by 8 bases. The CDR3 has 13 amino acids. Germline V gene sequence: CDR1 GITISATS, CDR2 ISYDGTV (reference sequence). The CDR3, as DNA: TGTGCCTTGTGGGAGGTGTCACAGAATAAGAAACTCTTT. Protein product: CALWEVSQNKKLF.

Remarks on this clone: It is likely a read error: a sequence one base away is far more abundant. The same CDR3 also results from other DNA sequences found in this sample. The chain links TRGV9 to TRGJP. The CDR3 extends over 16 amino acids. Germline V gives CDR1 GITISATS, CDR2 ISYDGTV (reference sequence). Here the CDR3 reads CALWEGQELGKKIKVF. The CDR3 nucleotides are TGTGCCTTGTGGGAGGGTCAAGAGCTGGGCAAAAAAATCAAGGTATTT.

This clone is deemed large. The V call is TRGV5, the J call TRGJ1 or TRGJ2. CDR1 is VINAFY, CDR2 YDVSNSKD, per germline. Trimming at V came to 4 bases and at J to 5 bases, leaving 2 bases not matched to a gene. The length of the CDR3 is 11 residues. This CDR3 is CATWEHYKKLF. The CDR3 DNA reads TGTGCCACCTGGGAACATTATAAGAAACTCTTT.

Judged by abundance, this clone is large. The V gene is TRGV9, the J gene TRGJ1 or TRGJ2. The CDR3 sequence is 13 residues long. V gave up 3 bases and J gave up 7 bases; unmatched junction bases: 9. Germline V gene lookup returns CDR1 GITISATS and CDR2 ISYDGTV (reference sequence). The CDR3 nucleotides are TGTGCCTTGTGGGAGCCTCAGGGGTATAAGAAACTCTTT. It translates to CALWEPQGYKKLF.

This clone is labeled medium-sized. A far larger clone is a single base away, which makes a read error likely. Other nucleotide sequences from this sample produce the same CDR3. This rearrangement joins TRGV9 to TRGJ1 or TRGJ2. CDR3 length equals 15 residues. The germline V gene encodes CDR1 GITISATS and CDR2 ISYDGTV (reference sequence). For the CDR3, the DNA is TGCGCCTTGTGGGAGGTGCAAACCCTGCATTATAAGAAACTCTTT. It is translated as CALWEVQTLHYKKLF.

This clone was counted only a few times. TCRdb's protein, taken from a much larger clone, differs from this DNA's translation at residue 9, likely owing to a read error; the protein displayed comes from the DNA. The chain joins TRGV2 to TRGJ1 or TRGJ2. In germline, CDR1 is EGSNGY, CDR2 YDSYNSKV. CDR3 length: 13 amino acids. CDR3 residues: CATWDGNYHKKLF. In nucleotides, the CDR3 is TGTGCCACCTGGGACGGGAATTATCATAAGAAACTCTTT.

On this clone: Since a much larger clone is just one base distant, this may be a read error. This CDR3 is also generated by other DNA sequences in the sample. The chain is built from TRGV9 and TRGJP. The germline V gene has CDR1 GITISATS and CDR2 ISYDGTV (reference sequence). The CDR3 extends over 17 amino acids. CDR3 DNA: TGTGCCCTGTGGGAGGTGCAAGGAGAGTTGGGCAAAAAAATCAAGGTATTT. Its protein is CALWEVQGELGKKIKVF.

This clone is classed as medium-sized. This specimen includes other DNA sequences encoding the same CDR3. V is TRGV9 and J is TRGJP. V was clipped by 6 bases and J by 3 bases; unmatched bases: 2. The CDR3 spans 15 residues. CDR1 is GITISATS, CDR2 ISYDGTV, per germline (reference sequence). The CDR3 nucleotides read TGTGCCTTGTGGTTGCAAGAGTTGGGCAAAAAAATCAAGGTATTT. This codes for CALWLQELGKKIKVF.

This clone is medium-sized within its sample. A much more abundant neighbour one base away suggests this may be a read error. CDR3 protein: CALWEVWELGKKIKVF. The CDR3 bases are TGTGCCTTGTGGGAGGTGTGGGAGTTGGGCAAAAAAATCAAGGTATTT. The rearrangement joins TRGV9 to TRGJP. The germline gives CDR1 GITISATS, CDR2 ISYDGTV (reference sequence). V gave up 0 bases and J gave up 7 bases; unmatched junction bases: 3. This CDR3 comprises 16 residues.

A remark on this clone: A much more abundant neighbour one base away suggests this may be a read error. The chain carries TRGV9 and TRGJP. The CDR3 loop spans 19 amino acids. The J segment lost 6 bases and the V segment lost 0 bases, leaving 11 bases of the junction unmatched. Germline V gene data show CDR1 as GITISATS and CDR2 as ISYDGTV (reference sequence). The CDR3 is CALWEVLGGPELGKKIKVF. DNA for the CDR3: TGTGCCTTGTGGGAGGTGCTTGGAGGACCAGAGTTGGGCAAAAAAATCAAGGTATTT.

By its share, this clone is medium-sized. CDR3 residues: CATWGPPWGSDWIKTF. CDR3 nucleotides: TGTGCCACCTGGGGCCCACCCTGGGGTAGTGATTGGATCAAGACGTTT. V usage is TRGV3 and J usage is TRGJP2. V trimming: 5 bases; J trimming: 3 bases; junction bases outside the gene matches: 12. The CDR3 has 16 amino acids. Germline CDR1 reads VTNTFY; CDR2 reads YDVSTARD (reference sequence).

Sample share makes this clone large (0.1 to 1%). Other DNA sequences within the sample encode an identical CDR3. The chain recombines TRGV9 with TRGJP. Trimming took 1 base from V and 4 from J; bases not matched to a gene: 1. The CDR3 has 16 residues. Germline V gives CDR1 GITISATS, CDR2 ISYDGTV (reference sequence). CDR3: CALWEVQELGKKIKVF. CDR3 sequence (DNA): TGTGCCTTGTGGGAGGTTCAAGAGTTGGGCAAAAAAATCAAGGTATTT.

In this sample, this clone is large (0.1 to 1%). CDR3 sequence: CATWDPYYKKLF. The DNA of the CDR3 is TGTGCCACCTGGGACCCGTATTATAAGAAACTCTTT. The chain recombines TRGV4 with TRGJ1 or TRGJ2. The germline V gene has CDR1 EGSTGY and CDR2 YDSYTSSV. V lost 4 bases to trimming and J lost 4 bases; unmatched junction nucleotides: 4. The CDR3 runs to 12 residues.

As regards this clone: A much larger clone is a single base away; this may be a read error. This chain uses TRGV9 with TRGJ1 or TRGJ2. This CDR3 has 11 residues. CDR1 is GITISATS and CDR2 is ISYDGTV in the germline V gene (reference sequence). CDR3 residues: CASWLGREKLF. CDR3 in DNA: TGTGCCTCGTGGTTGGGGCGGGAGAAACTCTTT.

By sample fraction, this clone is medium-sized. The chain employs TRGV2 and TRGJ1 or TRGJ2. In germline, CDR1 is EGSNGY, CDR2 YDSYNSKV. The V gene end was trimmed by 0 bases and the J gene end by 10 bases; junction bases not matched to a gene: 6. There are 12 residues in the CDR3. Here the CDR3 DNA reads TGTGCCACCTGGGACGGGGATCCCAAGAAACTCTTT. As protein: CATWDGDPKKLF.

This clone is medium-sized within its sample. J is TRGJ1 or TRGJ2 and V is TRGV9. Germline CDR1 and CDR2: GITISATS and ISYDGTV (reference sequence). The CDR3 length is 11 residues. V lost 5 bases, J lost 3 bases, and 1 base stayed unmatched. DNA for the CDR3: TGTGCCTTGTGGGTTTATTATAAGAAACTCTTT. This encodes CALWVYYKKLF.

This clone occurred a few times. A much bigger clone sits one base away, suggesting this may be a read error. Other DNA sequences in this specimen translate into the identical CDR3. The chain uses TRGV9 and TRGJP2. Germline CDR1 and CDR2: GITISATS and ISYDGTV (reference sequence). The junction had 6 bases not matched to a gene; V was cut back by 0 bases and J by 5 bases. The CDR3 has 15 amino acids. DNA of the CDR3: TGTGCCTTGTGGGAGGTGCGCGGGAGTGATTGGATCAAGACGTTT. Translating it yields CALWEVRGSDWIKTF.